The 18 T cell receptor beta chains listed next were all sequenced from one sample in a study of Siglec-9 on CD8 T cells in melanoma. Repertoires were generated with immunoSEQ multiplex PCR, while TCRdb's copy carries only in-frame clones and drops some. The data contain 30,000 to 45,000 clones, roughly four fifths of them singletons. Material for sequencing was Siglec-9- CD8+ T cells sorted from blood. The receptors shown here come from a human donor in good health.

J is TRBJ2-7 and V is TRBV28; D is possibly TRBD1 (7 bases). The CDR3 extends over 13 amino acids. CDR1 is MDHEN, CDR2 SYDVKM, per germline. CDR3 sequence reads: CVSEGAGLYEQYF. CDR3 DNA: TGTGTGTCGGAGGGGGCTGGCCTCTACGAGCAGTACTTC.

The chain uses TRBV10-2 and TRBJ2-2, with TRBD1 identical over 7 bases. CDR1 and CDR2 from the germline V gene are WSHSY and SAAADI. The CDR3 covers 14 residues. V was pared by 6 bases and J by 5 bases, with 6 bases of the junction left unmatched. The CDR3 region has the DNA TGCGCCAGCAGGAGAGGGACAGAGACCGGGGAGCTGTTTTTT. Its translation: CASRRGTETGELFF.

This clone has a handful of counts. The gene calls are TRBV4-1 and TRBJ2-2; D gene uncertain. Trimming pared 1 base from V and 0 bases from J, leaving 9 bases between. CDR1 and CDR2 (germline): MGHRA, YSYEKL. The CDR3 runs to 16 residues. CDR3 DNA sequence: TGCGCCAGCAGCCAAGGTCGTTCCCCGAACACCGGGGAGCTGTTTTTT. This gives the protein CASSQGRSPNTGELFF.

Remarks on this clone: One end of the junction does not line up with germline, which may come from a read error. The V and J genes are TRBV6-5 and TRBJ2-4, with 10 nucleotides matching TRBD2. CDR3 length: 14 residues. Germline CDR1 is MNHEY and CDR2 is SVGAGI. For the CDR3, the DNA is TGTGCCGGCAGGCTAGCGGGAGCGGGAAACATTCAGTACTTC. Translated, it gives CAGRLAGAGNIQYF.

The V call is TRBV4-1, the J call TRBJ2-5; a weak D match, TRBD1 (6 bases). The end of the DNA aligns better with TRBJ2-7, so the J call may be wrong. The CDR3 length is 14 residues. Germline V gene sequence: CDR1 MGHRA, CDR2 YSYEKL. CDR3: CASSQDVEQGEQYF. CDR3 DNA: TGCGCCAGCAGCCAAGATGTGGAACAGGGCGAGCAGTACTTC.

The gene calls are TRBV6-5 and TRBJ2-5; 7 nucleotides align to TRBD1. The V and J ends lost 6 bases and 3 bases, in that order; junction bases with no gene match: 10. CDR1 is MNHEY, CDR2 SVGAGI, per germline. This CDR3 has 15 amino acids. CDR3 DNA sequence: TGTGCCAGCAGGCCGACAGGGTGGGTAGAAGAGACCCAGTACTTC. Translating gives CASRPTGWVEETQYF.

This sequence joins TRBV6-5 and TRBJ2-5; D may be TRBD1 (5 bases). Germline values: CDR1 MNHEY, CDR2 SVGAGI. The CDR3 spans 13 residues. Between the trimmed V and J ends, which lost 5 bases and 5 bases, there was a span of 12 bases. CDR3 loop: CASSLQGWETQYF. CDR3 nucleotides: TGTGCCAGCAGTCTCCAGGGCTGGGAGACCCAGTACTTC.

V and J are TRBV7-9 and TRBJ2-7; D gene ambiguous. The CDR3 loop spans 17 amino acids. V lost 4 bases to trimming and J lost 2 bases, with 21 bases between them. The V gene's germline CDR1 is SEHNR and CDR2 FQNEAQ (reference sequence). In DNA form, the CDR3 reads TGTGCCAGCAGCTCTCTACCTACTGGAGCGCCGACCTACGAGCAGTACTTC. Translation gives CASSSLPTGAPTYEQYF.

The CDR3 bases are TGTGCCAGCAGTGGAGTCGGGGACACCGGGGAGCTGTTTTTT. Translation gives CASSGVGDTGELFF. The V and J genes are TRBV6-1 and TRBJ2-2, with D tentatively TRBD2 (5 bases). The CDR3 is 14 amino acids. Germline loops: CDR1 MNHNS, CDR2 SASEGT. V was shortened by 4 bases and J by 3 bases, with 9 bases between the two germline ends.

Only a few counts were recorded for this clone. The V call is TRBV9, the J call TRBJ1-1; D unresolved. Trimming removed 2 bases at V and 6 bases at J, with 14 bases between. Germline CDR1 reads SGDLS; CDR2 reads YYNGEE. The CDR3 contains 14 residues. CDR3 sequence (DNA): TGTGCCAGCAGCGTCTCTGATGGACGCCCTGAAGCTTTCTTT. It translates to CASSVSDGRPEAFF.

Worth noting for this clone: This sample includes further DNA sequences coding for the same CDR3. V is TRBV27 and J is TRBJ2-7; D perhaps matches TRBD2 (5 bases). Trimming left V 5 bases short and J 1 base short, with 9 bases between. The germline gives CDR1 MNHEY, CDR2 SMNVEV (reference sequence). The CDR3 consists of 13 residues. CDR3 amino acids: CASSLRGSYEQYF. DNA for the CDR3: TGTGCCAGCAGTCTACGGGGTTCCTACGAGCAGTACTTC.

This clone was detected only a few times. The DNA for the CDR3 is TGTGCCACCGGTGGGGGATCCTATAATTCACCCCTCCACTTT. Translated, it gives CATGGGSYNSPLHF. This rearrangement joins TRBV11-2 to TRBJ1-6, with D perhaps TRBD1 (5 bases). Germline values: CDR1 SGHAT, CDR2 FQNNGV. The CDR3 is 14 residues long. V was pared by 10 bases and J by 1 base, with 11 bases between.

V and J are TRBV30 and TRBJ1-2; D gene uncertain. CDR1 is GTSNPN, CDR2 SVGIG, per germline (reference sequence). The V gene lost 1 base and the J gene lost 2 bases, with 8 bases spanning the gap. This CDR3 is 13 amino acids long. CDR3 coding DNA: TGTGCCTGGAGTGACGGCAGCAACTATGGCTACACCTTC. It yields the protein CAWSDGSNYGYTF. The full variable domain, with the rest looked up from reference TRBV30 and TRBJ1-2, is SQTIHQWPATLVQPVGSPLSLECTVEGTSNPNLYWYRQAAGRGLQLLFYSVGIGQISSEVPQNLSASRPQDRQFILSSKKLLLSDSGFYLCAWSDGSNYGYTFGSGTRLTVV.

The chain carries TRBV6-6 and TRBJ1-2, with a possible D match to TRBD1 (6 bases). V lost 5 bases and J lost 5, with 21 bases in between. Germline V lookup: CDR1 MNHNY, CDR2 SVGAGI (reference sequence). This CDR3 is 16 amino acids long. The CDR3: CASSLNPGHLIYGYTF. CDR3 nucleotides: TGTGCCAGCAGTCTAAATCCGGGACACCTAATTTATGGCTACACCTTC.

This chain links TRBV19 with TRBJ2-7; D uncertain. The CDR3 spans 14 residues. The germline V and J ends were trimmed by 5 bases and 6 bases, with 17 bases remaining between them. Germline-derived CDR1 and CDR2 are LNHDA and SQIVND (reference sequence). The CDR3 loop reads CASSLPAEAAEQYF. CDR3 nucleotide sequence: TGTGCCAGTAGTCTACCCGCGGAAGCCGCCGAGCAGTACTTC.

The chain recombines TRBV27 with TRBJ1-2, with D tentatively TRBD1 (6 bases). V was trimmed by 5 bases and J by 8 bases, leaving 18 bases between them. Germline V lookup: CDR1 MNHEY, CDR2 SMNVEV (reference sequence). CDR3 length equals 14 residues. CDR3: CASSLGHRARGYTF. Written as DNA, the CDR3 is TGTGCCAGCAGTCTAGGACACAGGGCGAGGGGCTACACCTTC.

The rearrangement uses TRBV13 and TRBJ2-1; 7 bases agree with TRBD1. The CDR3 covers 17 residues. Germline loops: CDR1 PRHDT, CDR2 FYEKMQ (reference sequence). V dropped 0 bases and J dropped 8; count of bases not matched to a gene: 13. The CDR3 bases are TGTGCCAGCAGCTTAGGCCTAAGGGACAGCCGGTACTATGAGCAGTTCTTC. It is translated as CASSLGLRDSRYYEQFF. Full variable domain (remainder filled in from reference TRBV13 and TRBJ2-1): AAGVIQSPRHLIKEKRETATLKCYPIPRHDTVYWYQQGPGQDPQFLISFYEKMQSDKGSIPDRFSAQQFSDYHSELNMSSLELGDSALYFCASSLGLRDSRYYEQFFGPGTRLTVL.

This chain connects TRBV5-1 to TRBJ2-6; a possible D gene is TRBD1 (5 bases). The CDR3 length is 17 residues. V lost 2 bases and J lost 2, with 14 bases in between. Germline values: CDR1 SGHRS, CDR2 YFSETQ. The CDR3 reads CASSFQGGSAGANVLTF. CDR3 nucleotide sequence: TGCGCCAGCAGCTTCCAGGGTGGGTCGGCTGGGGCCAACGTCCTGACTTTC.